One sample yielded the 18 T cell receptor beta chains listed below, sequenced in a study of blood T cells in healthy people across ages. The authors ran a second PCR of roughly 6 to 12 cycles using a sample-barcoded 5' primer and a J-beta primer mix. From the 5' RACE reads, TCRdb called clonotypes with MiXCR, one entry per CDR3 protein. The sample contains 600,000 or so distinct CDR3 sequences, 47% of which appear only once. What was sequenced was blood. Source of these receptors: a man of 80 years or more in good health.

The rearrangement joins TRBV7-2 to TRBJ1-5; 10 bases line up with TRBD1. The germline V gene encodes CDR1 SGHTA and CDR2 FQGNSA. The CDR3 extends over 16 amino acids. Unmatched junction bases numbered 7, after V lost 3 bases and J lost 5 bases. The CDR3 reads CASSLVGQGDHQPQHF. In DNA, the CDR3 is TGTGCCAGCAGCTTGGTAGGACAGGGGGATCATCAGCCCCAGCATTTT.

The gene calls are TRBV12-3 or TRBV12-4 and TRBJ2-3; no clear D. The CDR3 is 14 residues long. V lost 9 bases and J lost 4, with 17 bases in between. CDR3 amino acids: CASRSRLGSDTQYF. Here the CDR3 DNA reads TGTGCCAGTCGCTCTCGACTGGGGTCAGATACGCAGTATTTT.

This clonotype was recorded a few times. CDR3 coding DNA: TGTGCCAGCAGAGACACTGCCTACGAGCAGTACTTC. This codes for CASRDTAYEQYF. The V call is TRBV28, the J call TRBJ2-5; D gene uncertain. The J call may be mistaken, given a closer DNA end match to TRBJ2-7. The germline CDR1 and CDR2 sequences are MDHEN and SYDVKM. The CDR3 loop spans 12 amino acids.

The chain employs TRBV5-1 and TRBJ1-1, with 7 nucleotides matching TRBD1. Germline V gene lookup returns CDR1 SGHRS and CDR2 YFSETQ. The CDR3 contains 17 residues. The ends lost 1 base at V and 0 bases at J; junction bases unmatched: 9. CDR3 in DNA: TGCGCCAGCAGCTTGTTGCCTATGGGACAGATGAACACTGAAGCTTTCTTT. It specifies CASSLLPMGQMNTEAFF.

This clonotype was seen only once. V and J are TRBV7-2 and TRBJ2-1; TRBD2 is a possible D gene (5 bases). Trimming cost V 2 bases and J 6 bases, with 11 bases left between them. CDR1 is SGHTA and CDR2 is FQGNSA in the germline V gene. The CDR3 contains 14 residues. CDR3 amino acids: CASSLRRTVNEQFF. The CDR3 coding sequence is TGTGCCAGCAGCTTACGGAGGACTGTCAATGAGCAGTTCTTC.

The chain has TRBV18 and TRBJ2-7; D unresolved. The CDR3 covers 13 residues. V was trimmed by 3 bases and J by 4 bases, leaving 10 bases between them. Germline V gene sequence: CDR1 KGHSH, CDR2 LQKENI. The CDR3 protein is CASSPYTVYEQYF. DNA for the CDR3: TGTGCCAGCTCACCCTACACCGTTTACGAGCAGTACTTC.

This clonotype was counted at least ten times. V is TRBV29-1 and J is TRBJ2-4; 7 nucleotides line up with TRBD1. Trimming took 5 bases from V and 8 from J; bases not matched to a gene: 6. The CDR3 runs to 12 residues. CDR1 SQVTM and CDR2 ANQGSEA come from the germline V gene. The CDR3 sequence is CSVRQGVDIQYF. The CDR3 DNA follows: TGCAGCGTTCGACAGGGAGTGGACATTCAGTACTTC.

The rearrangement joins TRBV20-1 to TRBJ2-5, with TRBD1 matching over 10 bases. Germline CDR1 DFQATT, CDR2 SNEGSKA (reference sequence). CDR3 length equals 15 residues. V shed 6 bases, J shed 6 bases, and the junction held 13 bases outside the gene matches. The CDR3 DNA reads TGCAGTGCCAAAACCGGGACAGGGGATTTGAAGACCCAGTACTTC. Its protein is CSAKTGTGDLKTQYF.

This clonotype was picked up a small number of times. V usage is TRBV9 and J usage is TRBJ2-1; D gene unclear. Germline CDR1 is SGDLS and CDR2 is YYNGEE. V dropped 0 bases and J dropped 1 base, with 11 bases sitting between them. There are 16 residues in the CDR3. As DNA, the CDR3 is TGTGCCAGCAGCGTAGATCCATCCTCTTCCTACAATGAGCAGTTCTTC. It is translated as CASSVDPSSSYNEQFF.

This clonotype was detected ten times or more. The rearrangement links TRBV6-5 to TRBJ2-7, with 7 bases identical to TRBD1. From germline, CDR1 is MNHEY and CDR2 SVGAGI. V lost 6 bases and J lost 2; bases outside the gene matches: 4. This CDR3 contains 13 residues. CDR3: CASRATGTYEQYF. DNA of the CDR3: TGTGCCAGCAGAGCGACAGGGACCTACGAGCAGTACTTC.

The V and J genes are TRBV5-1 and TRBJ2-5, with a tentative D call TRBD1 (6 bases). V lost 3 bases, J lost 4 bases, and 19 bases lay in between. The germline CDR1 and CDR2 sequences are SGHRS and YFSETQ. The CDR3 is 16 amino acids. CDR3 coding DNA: TGCGCCAGCAGCTCTCTGGGGGCCCTTAGTGTAGAGACCCAGTACTTC. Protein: CASSSLGALSVETQYF.

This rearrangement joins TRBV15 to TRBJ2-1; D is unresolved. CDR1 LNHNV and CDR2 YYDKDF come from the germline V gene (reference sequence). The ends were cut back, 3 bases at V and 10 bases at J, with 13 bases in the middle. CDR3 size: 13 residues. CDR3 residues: CATSSALRGEQFF. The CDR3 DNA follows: TGTGCCACCAGCAGCGCCCTCCGCGGCGAGCAGTTCTTC.

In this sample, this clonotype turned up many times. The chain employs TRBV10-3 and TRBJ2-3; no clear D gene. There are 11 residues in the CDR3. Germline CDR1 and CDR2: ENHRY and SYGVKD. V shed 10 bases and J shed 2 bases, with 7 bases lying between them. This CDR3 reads CATTNTDTQYF. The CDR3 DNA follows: TGTGCCACCACCAACACAGATACGCAGTATTTT.

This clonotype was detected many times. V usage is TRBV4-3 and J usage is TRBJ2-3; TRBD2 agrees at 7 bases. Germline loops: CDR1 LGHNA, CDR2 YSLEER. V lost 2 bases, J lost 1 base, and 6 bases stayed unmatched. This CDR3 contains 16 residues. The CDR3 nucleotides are TGCGCCAGCAGCCAATACAGCACTAGCGGCACAGATACGCAGTATTTT. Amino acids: CASSQYSTSGTDTQYF.

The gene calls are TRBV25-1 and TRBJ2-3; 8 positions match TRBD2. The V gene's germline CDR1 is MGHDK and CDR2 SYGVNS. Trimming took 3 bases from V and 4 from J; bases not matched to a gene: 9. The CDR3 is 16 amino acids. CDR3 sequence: CASSDSVAGLPDTQYF. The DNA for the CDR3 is TGTGCCAGCAGTGATTCGGTAGCGGGGCTCCCAGATACGCAGTATTTT.

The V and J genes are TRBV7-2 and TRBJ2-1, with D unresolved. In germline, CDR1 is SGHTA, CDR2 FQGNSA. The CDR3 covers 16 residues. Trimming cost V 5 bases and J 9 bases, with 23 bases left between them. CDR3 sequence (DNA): TGTGCCAGCAGCCCCAGTAGTACAGCGATAGGCGGTGAGCAGTTCTTC. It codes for CASSPSSTAIGGEQFF.

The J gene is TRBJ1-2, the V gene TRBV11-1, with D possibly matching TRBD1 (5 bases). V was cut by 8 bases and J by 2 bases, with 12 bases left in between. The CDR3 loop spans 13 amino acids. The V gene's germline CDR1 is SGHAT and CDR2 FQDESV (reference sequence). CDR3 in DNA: TGTGCCAGCTCCGCCGGGGCAAACTATGGCTACACCTTC. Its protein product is CASSAGANYGYTF.

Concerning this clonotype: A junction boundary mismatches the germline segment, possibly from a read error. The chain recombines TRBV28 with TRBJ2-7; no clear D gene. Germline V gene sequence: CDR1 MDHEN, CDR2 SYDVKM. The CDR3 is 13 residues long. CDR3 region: CASQGFGISERYF. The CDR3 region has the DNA TGTGCCAGCCAAGGCTTTGGGATTAGTGAGCGGTACTTC.